This TCR beta chain appears in the sequencing data of a study of blood T cell repertoires in COVID-19. Background on the study: Some COVID-19 samples were acute and others convalescent; all came from the United States, Italy and Spain. Sample material is recorded as cDNA or gDNA derived from T cells, B-cell-depleted T cells, or PBMCs.

The CDR3 extends over 15 amino acids. V was cut by 2 bases and J by 10 bases, with 15 bases left in between. Per germline, CDR1 MDHEN and CDR2 SYDVKM. How the authors handled the data: Cell counts per sample came from amplifying reference gene primers. Data came from immunoSEQ multiplex PCR; TCRdb stores just in-frame clones and leaves some out. V, J and clone size derive from that table, while D and trimming were established from the DNA sequence. The table includes around 280,000 clones, around nine tenths detected once. This chain joins TRBV28 and TRBJ1-6; weak D call: TRBD1 (6 bases). The specimen was peripheral blood. This clonotype was sampled from a man aged 65 to 85 with acute or convalescent COVID-19. The CDR3 loop is CASSLGKGGRSPLHF. For the CDR3, the DNA is TGTGCCAGCAGTTTAGGCAAAGGGGGAAGGTCACCCCTCCACTTT.